This T cell receptor beta chain was documented in a study of shared clonotypes between healthy human individuals. Findings and caveats of the study: Non-shared clonotypes had lower generation probabilities than those shared by all four donors. Four donors had roughly 5% of their naive CD4 clonotypes in common.

TCRdb's table, derived via immunoSEQ multiplex PCR, lists solely in-frame clones and lacks some. Here the sample spans around 580,000 clones, about 98% being singletons. The naive CD8 fraction comprised CD45RO-negative cells positively selected for CCR7 and excluded terminally differentiated effector memory CD45RA+ cells. Comment on this clone: No antigen is known for it.

Germline V gene lookup returns CDR1 SGDLS and CDR2 YYNGEE. This CDR3 comprises 11 residues. Trimming took 4 bases from V and 10 from J, leaving 9 bases between them. This sequence was found in a young man in good health. The chain carries TRBV9 and TRBJ2-1, with D possibly TRBD1 on 5 matching bases. The specimen was naive CD8+ T cells sorted from blood. Here the CDR3 reads CASSSGIEQFF. CDR3 in DNA: TGTGCCAGCAGCTCAGGGATCGAGCAGTTCTTC.